The 32 T cell receptor beta chains presented below share a single source sample, sequenced in a study of blood T cell repertoires in COVID-19 (dated by TCRdb to about 2020). Libraries were prepared through the immunoSEQ multiplex PCR assay. Not all clones reach the TCRdb copy of this immuneACCESS table, which keeps in-frame sequences only. Checked studies attribute under half of the gap to unresolved V genes and leave the rest unexplained. This sample lists about 220,000 clones; roughly 80% were detected once. About 20% of the sample rests with the top ten. The source material was peripheral blood. All receptors derive from a man aged 25-45 years with active or convalescent COVID-19.

This chain links TRBV5-1 with TRBJ2-3; D is undetermined. Germline CDR1 is SGHRS and CDR2 is YFSETQ. V was clipped by 1 base and J by 0 bases, with 6 bases between them. This CDR3 has 14 residues. CDR3 nucleotide sequence: TGCGCCAGCAGCTTGCTGTATAGCACAGATACGCAGTATTTT. Translating gives CASSLLYSTDTQYF.

V and J are TRBV28 and TRBJ2-5; D is ambiguous. Germline CDR1 is MDHEN and CDR2 is SYDVKM. The ends were cut back, 5 bases at V and 1 base at J, with 11 bases in the middle. This CDR3 is 14 amino acids long. The CDR3 protein is CASSTLNTQETQYF. CDR3 DNA sequence: TGTGCCAGCAGTACACTAAATACCCAAGAGACCCAGTACTTC.

The V call is TRBV6-2 or TRBV6-3, the J call TRBJ2-1; D unresolved. The V end was cut by 5 bases, the J end by 6 bases, with 11 bases between. The CDR3 runs to 13 residues. Germline lookup yields CDR1 MNHEY and CDR2 SVGEGT. As DNA, the CDR3 is TGTGCCAGCAGTAGTCGGGTCGGCAATGAGCAGTTCTTC. It codes for CASSSRVGNEQFF.

The chain is built from TRBV21-1 and TRBJ2-3; the DNA was not compared with TRBD2, the D call given in the table. TRBV21-1 is recorded as a pseudogene. CDR3 length equals 14 residues. This CDR3 is CASSRRRGTDTQYF. The CDR3 DNA reads TGTGCCAGCAGCAGGCGGAGAGGCACAGATACGCAGTATTTT.

The chain has TRBV21-1 and TRBJ2-2; TRBD2 is taken as the D call from the table, unchecked against the DNA. TRBV21-1 is annotated as a pseudogene. This CDR3 comprises 15 residues. The CDR3 DNA sequence: TGTGCCAGCACCGCTAGCGGGACGCCCACCGGGGAGCTGTTTTTT. Translated: CASTASGTPTGELFF.

For the CDR3, the DNA is TGCGCCAGCAGCTTCGGGTATGGGAGTTTCAATGAGCAGTTCTTC. It encodes CASSFGYGSFNEQFF. J is TRBJ2-1 and V is TRBV5-1, with D perhaps matching TRBD2 (5 bases). Germline-derived CDR1 and CDR2 are SGHRS and YFSETQ. Trimming pared 2 bases from V and 6 bases from J, leaving 15 bases between. This CDR3 has 15 residues.

This clone was found once. The chain links TRBV9 to TRBJ1-1, with D maybe TRBD1 (6 bases). V was clipped by 0 bases and J by 1 base, with 10 bases between them. CDR3 length: 15 residues. Germline V CDR1 and CDR2: SGDLS, YYNGEE. DNA for the CDR3: TGTGCCAGCAGCGTAGTAGGGGGGGCGAACACTGAAGCTTTCTTT. The encoded protein is CASSVVGGANTEAFF.

The gene calls are TRBV24-1 and TRBJ2-3, with D perhaps matching TRBD1 (5 bases). Deletions cut 7 bases from V and 0 bases from J, with 10 bases between. Germline V gene sequence: CDR1 KGHDR, CDR2 SFDVKD. There are 14 residues in the CDR3. This CDR3 reads CATSTQGSTDTQYF. CDR3 coding DNA: TGTGCCACCAGCACGCAGGGAAGCACAGATACGCAGTATTTT.

The chain recombines TRBV9 with TRBJ1-5; tentative D call: TRBD1 (5 bases). Germline CDR1 SGDLS, CDR2 YYNGEE. V lost 3 bases and J lost 4, with 11 bases in between. The CDR3 sequence is 14 residues long. The CDR3 protein is CASSAGTPNQPQHF. The CDR3 DNA reads TGTGCCAGCAGCGCGGGGACTCCAAATCAGCCCCAGCATTTT.

This clone was observed a few times. The chain recombines TRBV7-2 with TRBJ1-6; D gene ambiguous. This CDR3 region has 16 residues. Germline CDR1 is SGHTA and CDR2 is FQGNSA. Trimming removed 2 bases from V and 0 bases from J, with 8 bases in between. CDR3 bases: TGTGCCAGCAGCTTAAGCGGCCGCTCCTATAATTCACCCCTCCACTTT. This sequence encodes CASSLSGRSYNSPLHF.

This clone was observed a single time. The rearrangement uses TRBV19 and TRBJ2-4, with D possibly matching TRBD1 (5 bases). V lost 3 bases to trimming and J lost 3 bases, with 12 bases between them. Germline V gives CDR1 LNHDA, CDR2 SQIVND (reference sequence). CDR3 length equals 15 residues. CDR3 DNA sequence: TGTGCCAGTAGTATTGCGAGGCAGGGCAAAAACATTCAGTACTTC. Translating it yields CASSIARQGKNIQYF.

This chain connects TRBV29-1 to TRBJ2-1; TRBD2 aligns across 8 bases. The CDR3 runs 15 residues. Germline V gene sequence: CDR1 SQVTM, CDR2 ANQGSEA. V shed 7 bases, J shed 1 base, and the junction held 9 bases outside the gene matches. CDR3 in DNA: TGCAGCGCCAAGGGACTAGGGCTATCCTACAATGAGCAGTTCTTC. It codes for CSAKGLGLSYNEQFF.

The chain employs TRBV5-1 and TRBJ1-1; D is undetermined. Trimming pared 4 bases from V and 5 bases from J, leaving 15 bases between. Per germline, CDR1 SGHRS and CDR2 YFSETQ. This CDR3 is built from 14 residues. As DNA, the CDR3 is TGCGCCAGCAGCCCCGGCCAGCCGGGGACTGAAGCTTTCTTT. Translation gives CASSPGQPGTEAFF.

The chain carries TRBV20-1 and TRBJ2-7; 7 bases align to TRBD2. Germline CDR1 is DFQATT and CDR2 is SNEGSKA (reference sequence). The CDR3 is made up of 16 amino acids. The trim removed 3 bases at V and 0 bases at J, leaving 11 bases unmatched. The CDR3 sequence: CSASDPRGGSSYEQYF. The CDR3 bases are TGCAGTGCTAGTGACCCCCGGGGCGGGAGCTCCTACGAGCAGTACTTC.

The J gene is TRBJ1-2, the V gene TRBV5-4, with unresolved D. The V end lost 2 bases, the J end lost 5 bases, and 7 bases lay between the germline ends. The CDR3 totals 12 residues. CDR1 and CDR2 (germline): SGHNT, YYREEE (reference sequence). CDR3 region: CASSFISYGYTF. For the CDR3, the DNA is TGTGCCAGCAGCTTCATCAGTTATGGCTACACCTTC.

V is TRBV4-2 and J is TRBJ1-5; 7 nucleotides match TRBD1. The trim removed 3 bases at V and 8 bases at J, leaving 7 bases unmatched. The germline V gene has CDR1 LGHNA and CDR2 YNFKEQ. The CDR3 totals 14 residues. The CDR3 loop reads CASSQGRGNEPQHF. The DNA of the CDR3 is TGTGCCAGCAGCCAGGGCAGGGGGAACGAGCCCCAGCATTTT.

The V gene is TRBV28, the J gene TRBJ1-2; unclear D gene. CDR3 length: 14 residues. Trimming took 6 bases from V and 5 from J, leaving 16 bases between them. CDR1 MDHEN and CDR2 SYDVKM come from the germline V gene. The CDR3 reads CASSRPIEAYGYTF. The CDR3 DNA sequence: TGTGCCAGCAGCCGCCCCATAGAGGCGTATGGCTACACCTTC.

V and J are TRBV5-1 and TRBJ1-2; 7 positions match TRBD1. J gave up 8 bases and V 4 bases, and 11 bases lay outside the gene matches. From germline, CDR1 is SGHRS and CDR2 YFSETQ. This CDR3 contains 14 residues. CDR3 loop: CASSTPGGRPGYTF. DNA of the CDR3: TGCGCCAGCAGCACCCCAGGGGGAAGACCGGGCTACACCTTC.

This clone appeared once. Here the CDR3 reads CSVGLAAYEQYF. In DNA form, the CDR3 reads TGCAGCGTTGGACTAGCGGCCTACGAGCAGTACTTC. The V call is TRBV29-1, the J call TRBJ2-7; 9 bases align to TRBD2. This CDR3 has 12 amino acids. The ends lost 4 bases at V and 2 bases at J; junction bases unmatched: 0. Germline CDR1 and CDR2: SQVTM and ANQGSEA.

This clone was counted only a few times. This sequence joins TRBV11-2 and TRBJ2-1, with a weak D call TRBD2 (5 bases). CDR3 length equals 14 residues. The V gene's germline CDR1 is SGHAT and CDR2 FQNNGV. With 6 bases removed from V and 1 base from J, the gap between germline ends came to 10 bases. The CDR3 here is CASSGLWSYNEQFF. CDR3 DNA sequence: TGTGCCAGCAGTGGACTCTGGTCCTACAATGAGCAGTTCTTC.

The chain has TRBV28 and TRBJ1-3, with 10 bases matching TRBD1. The CDR3 consists of 13 residues. V lost 8 bases to trimming and J lost 7 bases; unmatched junction nucleotides: 5. The germline CDR1 and CDR2 sequences are MDHEN and SYDVKM. The CDR3 is CASGDRGKNTIYF. CDR3 nucleotide sequence: TGTGCCAGCGGGGACAGGGGTAAGAACACCATATATTTT.

The rearrangement joins TRBV27 to TRBJ2-3; 8 bases are shared with TRBD2. The ends lost 8 bases at V and 0 bases at J; junction bases unmatched: 1. The CDR3 runs to 13 residues. From germline, CDR1 is MNHEY and CDR2 SMNVEV (reference sequence). The CDR3 DNA reads TGTGCCAGCCGCGGGGGGAGCACAGATACGCAGTATTTT. Its protein product is CASRGGSTDTQYF.

The rearrangement uses TRBV18 and TRBJ2-1; TRBD2 matches at 9 bases. CDR1 is KGHSH, CDR2 LQKENI, per germline. V shed 0 bases and J 8 bases; nucleotides not matched to a gene: 5. CDR3 length: 15 amino acids. CDR3 loop: CASSPPWRGGHEQFF. The CDR3 DNA reads TGTGCCAGCTCACCACCGTGGCGGGGGGGTCATGAGCAGTTCTTC. The entire variable domain, with the rest obtained from reference TRBV18 and TRBJ2-1, is as follows: NAGVMQNPRHLVRRRGQEARLRCSPMKGHSHVYWYRQLPEEGLKFMVYLQKENIIDESGMPKERFSAEFPKEGPSILRIQQVVRGDSAAYFCASSPPWRGGHEQFFGPGTRLTVL.

The chain links TRBV2 to TRBJ2-1; 12 bases align to TRBD2. The CDR3 consists of 15 residues. The J segment lost 6 bases and the V segment lost 5 bases, leaving 5 bases of the junction unmatched. Germline V gives CDR1 SNHLY, CDR2 FYNNEI. The CDR3 is CASSTTSGRSNEQFF. The DNA of the CDR3 is TGTGCCAGCAGTACCACTAGCGGGAGGTCCAATGAGCAGTTCTTC.

The chain carries TRBV28 and TRBJ2-1; 13 bases line up with TRBD2. The V segment lost 3 bases and the J segment 8 bases; nucleotides outside the gene matches: 16. The CDR3 is 19 residues long. The germline CDR1 and CDR2 sequences are MDHEN and SYDVKM. In DNA, the CDR3 is TGTGCCAGCAGTTTCGCGGTATTCCCAACTAGCGGGGGGGAAGATGAGCAGTTCTTC. Encoded protein: CASSFAVFPTSGGEDEQFF.

The chain joins TRBV4-1 to TRBJ1-5; D may be TRBD1 (5 bases). The length of the CDR3 is 15 residues. V lost 1 base and J 1 base, leaving 8 bases between the germline ends. Germline CDR1 MGHRA, CDR2 YSYEKL. The CDR3 spells CASSQGTTSNQPQHF. CDR3 DNA sequence: TGCGCCAGCAGCCAAGGGACAACGAGCAATCAGCCCCAGCATTTT.

This clone was recorded a few times. The chain joins TRBV18 to TRBJ2-3; possibly TRBD1 for D (6 bases). Trimming shortened V by 8 bases and J by 3 bases, and 12 bases separated the two germline ends. This CDR3 spans 13 amino acids. CDR1 and CDR2 from the germline V gene are KGHSH and LQKENI. The DNA of the CDR3 is TGTGCCAGCACCCCCACAGGGACAGATACGCAGTATTTT. It is translated as CASTPTGTDTQYF.

The chain is built from TRBV6-2 or TRBV6-3 and TRBJ2-4, with 9 bases fitting TRBD1. Germline CDR1 and CDR2: MNHEY and SVGEGT. V shed 6 bases and J 0 bases; nucleotides not matched to a gene: 9. The CDR3 spans 17 residues. In DNA form, the CDR3 reads TGTGCCAGCAGCCCCTTCGGACAGGGGCTAGCCAAAAACATTCAGTACTTC. Protein product: CASSPFGQGLAKNIQYF.

This clone was found once. The chain recombines TRBV27 with TRBJ1-2; D not resolved. Germline assignment: CDR1 MNHEY and CDR2 SMNVEV (reference sequence). V dropped 4 bases and J dropped 4 bases, with 16 bases sitting between them. There are 15 residues in the CDR3. CDR3 nucleotides: TGTGCCAGCAGTTATACTGCGGACTCGGTCTATGGCTACACCTTC. Residues: CASSYTADSVYGYTF.

This clone occurred once. V is TRBV19 and J is TRBJ1-4; D is possibly TRBD1 (5 bases). V dropped 0 bases and J dropped 7 bases, with 24 bases sitting between them. CDR1 and CDR2 (germline): LNHDA, SQIVND (reference sequence). This CDR3 comprises 19 residues. CDR3 region: CASSIDTTGYRPRSEKLFF. In nucleotides, the CDR3 is TGTGCCAGTAGTATAGACACTACAGGATACAGGCCCAGGAGTGAAAAACTGTTTTTT.

The gene calls are TRBV6-5 and TRBJ2-7; perhaps TRBD2 as D (5 bases). Germline values: CDR1 MNHEY, CDR2 SVGAGI. V was cut by 6 bases and J by 6 bases, with 12 bases left in between. This CDR3 is built from 12 residues. The CDR3 reads CASSQLEGEQYF. In DNA, the CDR3 is TGTGCCAGCAGCCAGCTTGAGGGCGAGCAGTACTTC.

The chain carries TRBV7-9 and TRBJ2-1, with TRBD1 matching 7 bases. Per the germline V gene, CDR1 is SEHNR and CDR2 is FQNEAQ (reference sequence). The CDR3 runs to 16 residues. V lost 5 bases, J lost 4 bases, and 11 bases stayed unmatched. CDR3 in DNA: TGTGCCAGCAGCCCAACCCGGGACAGTAAATACAATGAGCAGTTCTTC. It yields the protein CASSPTRDSKYNEQFF.